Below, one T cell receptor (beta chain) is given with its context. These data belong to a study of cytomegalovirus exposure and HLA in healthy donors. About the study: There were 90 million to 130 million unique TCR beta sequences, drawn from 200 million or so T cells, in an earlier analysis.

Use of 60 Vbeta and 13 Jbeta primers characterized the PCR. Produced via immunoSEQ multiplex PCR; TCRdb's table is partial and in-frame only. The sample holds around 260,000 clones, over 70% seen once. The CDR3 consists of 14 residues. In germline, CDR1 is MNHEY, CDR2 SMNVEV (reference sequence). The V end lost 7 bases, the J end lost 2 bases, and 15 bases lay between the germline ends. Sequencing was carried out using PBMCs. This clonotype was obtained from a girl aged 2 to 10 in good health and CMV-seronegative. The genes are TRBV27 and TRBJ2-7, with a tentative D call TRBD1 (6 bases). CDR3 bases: TGTGCCAGCAATTTTACGCAGGGGCCCTACGAGCAGTACTTC. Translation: CASNFTQGPYEQYF.